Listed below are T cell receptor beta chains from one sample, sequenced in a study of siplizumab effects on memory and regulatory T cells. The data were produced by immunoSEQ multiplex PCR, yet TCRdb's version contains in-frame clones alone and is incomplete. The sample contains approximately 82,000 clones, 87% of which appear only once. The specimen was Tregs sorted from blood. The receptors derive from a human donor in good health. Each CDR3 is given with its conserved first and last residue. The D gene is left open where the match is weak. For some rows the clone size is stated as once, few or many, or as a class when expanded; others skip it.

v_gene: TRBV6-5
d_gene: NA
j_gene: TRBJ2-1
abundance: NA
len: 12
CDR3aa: CASTTAGNEQFF
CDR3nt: TGTGCCAGCACTACGGCGGGGAATGAGCAGTTCTTC

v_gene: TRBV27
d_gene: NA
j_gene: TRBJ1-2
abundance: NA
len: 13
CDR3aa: CASSTTPGRGYTF
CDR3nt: TGTGCCAGCAGTACCACGCCCGGTCGGGGCTACACCTTC

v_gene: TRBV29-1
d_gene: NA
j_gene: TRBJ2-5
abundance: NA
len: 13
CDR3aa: CSVGPGPGETQYF
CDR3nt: TGCAGCGTTGGGCCCGGGCCGGGGGAGACCCAGTACTTC

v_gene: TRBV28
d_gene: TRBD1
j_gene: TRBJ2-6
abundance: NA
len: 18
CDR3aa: CASSLWGQGALGANVLTF
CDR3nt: TGTGCCAGCAGTTTATGGGGACAGGGGGCGCTTGGGGCCAACGTCCTGACTTTC

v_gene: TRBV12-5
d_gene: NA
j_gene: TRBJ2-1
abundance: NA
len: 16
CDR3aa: CASDEVAWGAYNEQFF
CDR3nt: TGTGCTAGTGACGAGGTAGCCTGGGGGGCCTACAATGAGCAGTTCTTC

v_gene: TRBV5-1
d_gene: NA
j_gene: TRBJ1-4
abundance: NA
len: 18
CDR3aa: CASSLVGWLDSPNEKLFF
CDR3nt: TGCGCCAGCAGCTTGGTAGGCTGGTTGGACAGCCCTAATGAAAAACTGTTTTTT

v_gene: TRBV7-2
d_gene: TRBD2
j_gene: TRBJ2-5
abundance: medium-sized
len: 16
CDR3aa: CASSRGLAGSQETQYF
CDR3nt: TGTGCCAGCAGCCGAGGACTAGCGGGGTCCCAAGAGACCCAGTACTTC

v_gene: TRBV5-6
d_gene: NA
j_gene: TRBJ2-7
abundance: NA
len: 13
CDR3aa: CASSRRGSYEQYF
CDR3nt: TGTGCCAGCAGCCGGAGAGGTAGTTACGAGCAGTACTTC

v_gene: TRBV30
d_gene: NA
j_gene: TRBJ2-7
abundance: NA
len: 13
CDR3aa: CAWRIDQYYEQYF
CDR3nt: TGTGCCTGGAGAATCGACCAGTACTACGAGCAGTACTTC

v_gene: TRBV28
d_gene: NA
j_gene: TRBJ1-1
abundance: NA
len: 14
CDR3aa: CASSLSGRVTEAFF
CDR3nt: TGTGCCAGCAGTTTATCGGGCAGGGTAACTGAAGCTTTCTTT